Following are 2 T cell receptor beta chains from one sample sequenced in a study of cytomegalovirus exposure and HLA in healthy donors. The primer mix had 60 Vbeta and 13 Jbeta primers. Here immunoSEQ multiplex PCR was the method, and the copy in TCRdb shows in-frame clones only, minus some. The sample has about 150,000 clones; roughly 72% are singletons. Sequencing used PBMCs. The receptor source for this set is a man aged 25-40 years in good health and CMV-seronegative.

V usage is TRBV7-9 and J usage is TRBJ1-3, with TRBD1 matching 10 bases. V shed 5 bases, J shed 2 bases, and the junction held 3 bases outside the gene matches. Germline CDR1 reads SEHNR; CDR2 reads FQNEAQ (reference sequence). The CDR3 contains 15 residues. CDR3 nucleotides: TGTGCCAGCAGCCGGACAGGGGGAACTGGAAACACCATATATTTT. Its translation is CASSRTGGTGNTIYF.

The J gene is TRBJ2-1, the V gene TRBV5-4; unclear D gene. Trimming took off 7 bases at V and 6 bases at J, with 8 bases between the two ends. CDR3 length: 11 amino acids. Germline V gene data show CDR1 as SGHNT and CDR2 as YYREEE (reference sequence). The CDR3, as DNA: TGTGCCAGCCGAAGCCCCAATGAGCAGTTCTTC. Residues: CASRSPNEQFF.